Presented here are 2 T cell receptor beta chains from one specimen sequenced in a study of T cell repertoires in cytomegalovirus infection (dated by TCRdb to between 2018 and 2020). The sequencer listed for this sample is Illumina HiSeq 1500. In-frame beta chains were kept once TCRdb had trimmed the public reads at Q25 with fastp and called clones with MiXCR. All rows with the same CDR3 protein become a single entry with the most common DNA and genes. This sample lists almost 550,000 distinct CDR3 sequences; approximately 16% were detected once. The ten largest clones represent about 24% of the sample. What was sequenced was CD8+ T cells from PBMCs. The source is a human donor in good health (CMV status not recorded). Some clones in this sample may be carry-over from other donors' samples.

This clonotype was found many times. The rearrangement joins TRBV12-3 or TRBV12-4 to TRBJ1-1; possibly TRBD1 for D (5 bases). This CDR3 has 11 residues. Trimming left V 8 bases short and J 10 bases short, with 14 bases between. CDR3 coding DNA: TGTGCCAGCGGGGCACCTAGGGGAGCTTTCTTT. This encodes CASGAPRGAFF.

This clonotype was picked up many times. The rearrangement uses TRBV7-9 and TRBJ2-1; TRBD2 matches 13 bases. The junction had 4 bases not matched to a gene; V was cut back by 5 bases and J by 6 bases. The germline V gene has CDR1 SEHNR and CDR2 FQNEAQ (reference sequence). The CDR3 is made up of 15 amino acids. In DNA form, the CDR3 reads TGTGCCAGCAGCCCCCGGACTAGCGGGAGCAATGAGCAGTTCTTC. Protein: CASSPRTSGSNEQFF.